The clone carrying this T cell receptor beta chain was detected many times. Its antigen remains unidentified. The sample comes from a study of identical twins. From the 5' RACE reads, TCRdb called clonotypes with MiXCR, one entry per CDR3 protein. This table has around 100,000 distinct CDR3 sequences, around 5.5% appearing once. Study findings and constraints: Twin-shared out-of-frame alpha sequences showed excess low generation probability.

The trim removed 0 bases at V and 3 bases at J, leaving 8 bases unmatched. This CDR3 region has 16 residues. Germline loops: CDR1 DFQATT, CDR2 SNEGSKA (reference sequence). The TCR originated in a woman between 50 and 59 years old in good health. Source material: memory T cells sorted from blood. V is TRBV20-1 and J is TRBJ1-5; 7 bases agree with TRBD1. The CDR3, as DNA: TGCAGTGCTAGAGATTCATCACAGGGGCTCAATCAGCCCCAGCATTTT. It yields the protein CSARDSSQGLNQPQHF.